This TCR beta chain came from a study of radiotherapy plus CTLA-4 blockade in lung cancer. Sequenced by immunoSEQ multiplex PCR; TCRdb stores in-frame clones only, minus some. The data contain tens of thousands of clones, roughly 80% of them singletons. Study results and caveats: Clones of tumor-derived TCRs expanded in blood after radiotherapy plus ipilimumab.

Notes on this clone: Its antigen is still unknown.

Looked up from germline, CDR1 is KGHSH and CDR2 is LQKENI. Trimming removed 2 bases from V and 5 bases from J, with 7 bases in between. The CDR3 runs 12 residues. Here the sequenced sample was peripheral blood, taken from a patient treated with radiotherapy plus ipilimumab. The chain employs TRBV18 and TRBJ2-7, with D perhaps matching TRBD2 (5 bases). This TCR came from a human donor with non-small cell lung cancer that progressed on radiotherapy plus ipilimumab. The CDR3 sequence: CASSPSGNEQYF. In DNA form, the CDR3 reads TGTGCCAGCTCACCATCCGGGAACGAGCAGTACTTC.